The present T cell receptor beta chain was sequenced within a study of cytomegalovirus exposure and HLA in healthy donors. The donors were in the roughly 130-subject validation cohort, distinct from the 666-subject first cohort. V was clipped by 7 bases and J by 3 bases, with 6 bases between them. This CDR3 spans 11 amino acids. Germline CDR1 reads MGHRA; CDR2 reads YSYEKL. General study points: In the roughly 120 validation repertoires, 94% of cluster scores exceeded 0, per a later analysis. It was reportedly the case that the classifier diagnosed cytomegalovirus status with high specificity and sensitivity. Rarity characterized most TCR sequences, yet some public TCRs appeared in many donors.

About this clone itself: Its cognate antigen is unknown.

Clones were sequenced by immunoSEQ multiplex PCR, and TCRdb holds only the in-frame ones, with some missing. The table records roughly 68,000 clones, approximately 96% of them present only once. This chain links TRBV4-1 with TRBJ1-1; D is undetermined. Sequencing input: PBMCs. The receptor was derived from a woman between 18 and 29 years old in good health and CMV-seropositive. The CDR3 region is CASKRDTEAFF. In DNA, the CDR3 is TGCGCCAGCAAGAGGGACACTGAAGCTTTCTTT.